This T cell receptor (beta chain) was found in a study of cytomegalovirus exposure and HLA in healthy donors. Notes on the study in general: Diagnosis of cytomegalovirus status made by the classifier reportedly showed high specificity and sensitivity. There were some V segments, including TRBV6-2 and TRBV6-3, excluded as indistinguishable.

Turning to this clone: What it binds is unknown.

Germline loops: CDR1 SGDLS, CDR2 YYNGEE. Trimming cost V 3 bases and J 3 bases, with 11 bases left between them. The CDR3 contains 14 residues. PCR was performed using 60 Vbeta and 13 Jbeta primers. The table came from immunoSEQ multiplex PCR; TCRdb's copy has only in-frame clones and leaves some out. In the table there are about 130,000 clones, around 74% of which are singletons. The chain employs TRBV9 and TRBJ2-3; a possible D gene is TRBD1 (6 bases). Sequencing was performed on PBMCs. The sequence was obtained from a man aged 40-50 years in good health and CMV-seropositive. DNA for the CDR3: TGTGCCAGCAGCGGAGGGGGAGCGACAGATACGCAGTATTTT. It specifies CASSGGGATDTQYF.